This T cell receptor (beta chain) came from a study of blood T cell repertoires in COVID-19. Overall study: Samples of COVID-19 (acute and convalescent) were obtained from the United States, Italy and Spain. PBMCs, B-cell-depleted T cells, or T cells were the source of the cDNA or gDNA that made up the material.

Methods used by the authors: Amplified reference gene primers provided the basis for estimating nucleated cell counts. Sequenced by immunoSEQ multiplex PCR; TCRdb stores in-frame clones only, minus some. That table gives V, J and clone size, and the DNA gave D and trimming. The sample carries about 36,000 clones, nearly 90% recorded once. This CDR3 is built from 15 residues. This receptor was identified in a man aged 60-69 years with active or convalescent COVID-19. The chain has TRBV21-1 and TRBJ2-7; TRBD2, the D gene given by the table, was not confirmed from the DNA. TRBV21-1 is a pseudogene segment. The sample comprised peripheral blood. The CDR3 DNA follows: TGTGCCAGCAGCCGACGGGCGGGAAGCTCCTACGAGCAGTACTTC. Amino acid sequence: CASSRRAGSSYEQYF.